This T cell receptor (beta chain) comes out of a study of beta chain features in type 1 diabetes. Whole-study results and caveats: The similarity of naive, central memory and Treg TCRB repertoires appeared greater among patients than among healthy donors. Researchers report that Type 1 diabetes patients had moderately but significantly shorter TCRB CDR3s across all four CD4+ subsets. Highly expressing activated T cells could be over-counted with a cDNA template. Type 1 diabetes patients had fewer VDJ junction insertions and more deletions.

The length of the CDR3 is 11 residues. V was pared by 6 bases and J by 7 bases, with 7 bases between. Germline V gene sequence: CDR1 MGHDK, CDR2 SYGVNS. cDNA synthesis used the whole RNA isolate, giving expressed TCRB sequences. Sequencing was performed with immunoSEQ multiplex PCR; in TCRdb, only in-frame clones are kept and a portion is missing. The profile shows around 250,000 clones, approximately 15% of them singletons. As concerns this clone: What it binds is unknown.

This TCR was recovered from a man aged 25 to 45 with type 1 diabetes. Sample: naive CD4+ T cells from blood. The gene calls are TRBV25-1 and TRBJ2-1; D not resolved. For the CDR3, the DNA is TGTGCCAGCAGCCCTATGAATGAGCAGTTCTTC. This translates into CASSPMNEQFF. The variable domain in full, with the rest retrieved from reference TRBV25-1 and TRBJ2-1, is EADIYQTPRYLVIGTGKKITLECSQTMGHDKMYWYQQDPGMELHLIHYSYGVNSTEKGDLSSESTVSRIRTEHFPLTLESARPSHTSQYLCASSPMNEQFFGPGTRLTVL.